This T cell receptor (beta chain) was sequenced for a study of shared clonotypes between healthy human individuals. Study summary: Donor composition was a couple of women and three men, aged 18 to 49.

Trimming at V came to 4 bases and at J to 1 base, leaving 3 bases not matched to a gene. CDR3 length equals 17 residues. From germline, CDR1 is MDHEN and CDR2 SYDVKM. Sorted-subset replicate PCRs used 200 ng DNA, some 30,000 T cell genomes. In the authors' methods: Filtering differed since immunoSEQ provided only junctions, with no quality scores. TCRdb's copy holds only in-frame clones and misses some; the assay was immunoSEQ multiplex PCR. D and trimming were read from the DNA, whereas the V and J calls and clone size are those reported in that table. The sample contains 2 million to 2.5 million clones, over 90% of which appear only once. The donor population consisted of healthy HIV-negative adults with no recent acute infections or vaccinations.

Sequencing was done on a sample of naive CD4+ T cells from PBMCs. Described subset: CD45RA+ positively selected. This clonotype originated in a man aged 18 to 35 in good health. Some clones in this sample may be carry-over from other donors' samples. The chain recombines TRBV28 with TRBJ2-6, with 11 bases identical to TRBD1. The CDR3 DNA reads TGTGCCAGCAGTTCAGGGACAGGGGGGTCTGGGGCCAACGTCCTGACTTTC. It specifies CASSSGTGGSGANVLTF.